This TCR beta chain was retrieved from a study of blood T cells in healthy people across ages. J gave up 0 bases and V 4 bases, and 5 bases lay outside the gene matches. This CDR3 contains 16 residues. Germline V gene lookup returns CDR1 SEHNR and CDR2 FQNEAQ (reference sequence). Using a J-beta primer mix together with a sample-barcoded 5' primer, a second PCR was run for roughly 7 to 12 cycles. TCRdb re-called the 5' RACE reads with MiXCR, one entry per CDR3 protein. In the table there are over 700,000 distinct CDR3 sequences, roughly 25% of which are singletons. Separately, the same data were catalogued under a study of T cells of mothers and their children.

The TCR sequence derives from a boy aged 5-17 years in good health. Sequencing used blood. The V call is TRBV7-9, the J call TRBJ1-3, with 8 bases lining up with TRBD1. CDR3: CASSSTQGVSGNTIYF. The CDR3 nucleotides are TGTGCCAGCAGCTCAACACAGGGGGTCTCTGGAAACACCATATATTTT.